This T cell receptor beta chain emerged from a study of blood T cell repertoires in COVID-19. Overall study context: The United States, Italy and Spain supplied acute and convalescent COVID-19 samples. T cells, B-cell-depleted T cells, or PBMCs supplied cDNA or gDNA.

With 10 bases clipped from V and 5 bases from J, the junction kept 6 bases outside the gene matches. Germline CDR1 is SGHKS and CDR2 is YYEKEE (reference sequence). CDR3 length: 12 amino acids. Source study methods: Amplification of reference gene primers was used by the study to estimate nucleated cell counts. Profiled with immunoSEQ multiplex PCR; TCRdb holds only in-frame clones, not every one. V and J calls and clone size are as listed in that table; D and trimming were resolved from the DNA. The sample contains more than 150,000 clones, 82% of which appear only once. This clone has a single count.

The chain carries TRBV5-5 and TRBJ2-3, with 8 bases aligning to TRBD2. The receptor comes from a woman between 25 and 40 years old with acute or convalescent COVID-19. The sample consisted of peripheral blood. CDR3 residues: CAGAGVGDTQYF. The CDR3 DNA reads as TGTGCCGGAGCGGGGGTGGGAGATACGCAGTATTTT.